A single sample is the source of the 17 T cell receptor beta chains below, sequenced in a study of cytomegalovirus exposure and HLA in healthy donors. With 60 Vbeta and 13 Jbeta primers, the PCR was carried out. Profiled with immunoSEQ multiplex PCR; TCRdb holds only in-frame clones, not every one. The sample shows 160,000 or so clones, around 80% of them seen only once. The specimen was PBMCs. All receptors derive from a man aged 40-49 years in good health and CMV-seronegative.

This sequence joins TRBV6-5 and TRBJ1-1; D unresolved. The CDR3 sequence is 13 residues long. Germline CDR1 MNHEY, CDR2 SVGAGI. With 6 bases removed from V and 3 bases from J, the gap between germline ends came to 11 bases. The CDR3 nucleotides are TGTGCCAGCAGCGCGGAACTGTACACTGAAGCTTTCTTT. Protein product: CASSAELYTEAFF.

The rearrangement joins TRBV19 to TRBJ1-1, with D hard to call. The germline V gene has CDR1 LNHDA and CDR2 SQIVND (reference sequence). Trimming stripped 0 bases from V and 3 bases from J, with 11 bases between. CDR3 length: 15 amino acids. Written as DNA, the CDR3 is TGTGCCAGTAGTATAGAGGCGGGGAAGTACACTGAAGCTTTCTTT. Translation: CASSIEAGKYTEAFF.

The V and J genes are TRBV13 and TRBJ1-4; 8 bases are shared with TRBD1. Looked up from germline, CDR1 is PRHDT and CDR2 is FYEKMQ (reference sequence). Unmatched junction bases numbered 8, after V lost 6 bases and J lost 5 bases. The CDR3 is 15 residues long. This CDR3 is CASSFTGGGNEKLFF. DNA for the CDR3: TGTGCCAGCAGTTTTACAGGGGGAGGGAATGAAAAACTGTTTTTT. Combining the CDR3 with reference TRBV13 and TRBJ1-4 gives the whole variable domain AAGVIQSPRHLIKEKRETATLKCYPIPRHDTVYWYQQGPGQDPQFLISFYEKMQSDKGSIPDRFSAQQFSDYHSELNMSSLELGDSALYFCASSFTGGGNEKLFFGSGTQLSVL.

The chain combines TRBV7-9 with TRBJ2-3; 7 nucleotides line up with TRBD2. The CDR3 is 15 amino acids. The germline V gene has CDR1 SEHNR and CDR2 FQNEAQ (reference sequence). The V segment lost 1 base and the J segment 4 bases; nucleotides outside the gene matches: 5. The chain's CDR3 is CASSLGPGRADTQYF. Here the CDR3 DNA reads TGTGCCAGCAGCTTAGGGCCAGGGAGGGCAGATACGCAGTATTTT.

This clone has only a few counts. Germline is not matched at one junction end, which may reflect a read error. The rearrangement links TRBV5-4 to TRBJ2-6, with a weak D call TRBD1 (6 bases). The CDR3 loop spans 15 amino acids. Germline lookup yields CDR1 SGHNT and CDR2 YYREEE (reference sequence). As DNA, the CDR3 is TGTGCCAGCAGCTTGAGGGGGTCTGGGGCCAACGGCCTGACTTTC. Translation: CASSLRGSGANGLTF. The whole variable domain, filled in from reference TRBV5-4 and TRBJ2-6, reads ETGVTQSPTHLIKTRGQQVTLRCSSQSGHNTVSWYQQALGQGPQFIFQYYREEENGRGNFPPRFSGLQFPNYSSELNVNALELDDSALYLCASSLRGSGANGLTFGAGSRLTVL.

In regard to this clone: At one boundary the junction diverges from the germline segment, which might be a read error. The J gene is TRBJ2-4, the V gene TRBV27; TRBD2 agrees at 7 bases. From germline, CDR1 is MNHEY and CDR2 SMNVEV (reference sequence). The CDR3 length is 14 residues. CDR3 sequence reads: CASSASGTKNSQYF. CDR3 nucleotide sequence: TGTGCCAGCAGTGCGAGCGGGACCAAAAACAGTCAGTACTTC.

The gene calls are TRBV5-5 and TRBJ2-7; the D gene is possibly TRBD2 (5 bases). Trimming took off 0 bases at V and 7 bases at J, with 11 bases between the two ends. CDR1 is SGHKS, CDR2 YYEKEE, per germline (reference sequence). This CDR3 is 13 amino acids long. The CDR3 sequence: CASSLAWTGEQYF. In nucleotides, the CDR3 is TGTGCCAGCAGCTTGGCGTGGACGGGGGAGCAGTACTTC.

This chain connects TRBV29-1 to TRBJ2-7; 7 bases agree with TRBD1. V was clipped by 7 bases and J by 3 bases; unmatched bases: 12. In germline, CDR1 is SQVTM, CDR2 ANQGSEA. There are 14 residues in the CDR3. CDR3 region: CSARQGATGYEQYF. The CDR3 bases are TGCAGCGCAAGACAGGGAGCAACTGGCTACGAGCAGTACTTC.

The V call is TRBV6-6, the J call TRBJ2-2; 11 bases fit TRBD2. Germline loops: CDR1 MNHNY, CDR2 SVGAGI (reference sequence). The CDR3 is 15 amino acids. The J segment lost 4 bases and the V segment lost 4 bases, leaving 2 bases of the junction unmatched. CDR3 sequence reads: CASSLLAGVTGELFF. The CDR3, as DNA: TGTGCCAGCAGTTTACTAGCGGGGGTCACCGGGGAGCTGTTTTTT.

The rearrangement links TRBV29-1 to TRBJ2-7; 9 nucleotides align to TRBD1. V was clipped by 7 bases and J by 0 bases; unmatched bases: 7. Germline lookup yields CDR1 SQVTM and CDR2 ANQGSEA. CDR3 size: 14 residues. The CDR3 nucleotides are TGCAGCGCCTCGGGACAGGGTTCCTCCTACGAGCAGTACTTC. Protein product: CSASGQGSSYEQYF.

The DNA of the CDR3 is TGTGCCAGCAGCGTAGGCGGGAGGAGCTCCTACAATGAGCAGTTCTTC. Translation gives CASSVGGRSSYNEQFF. The V and J genes are TRBV9 and TRBJ2-1, with 8 bases aligning to TRBD2. Per the germline V gene, CDR1 is SGDLS and CDR2 is YYNGEE. This CDR3 spans 16 amino acids. V lost 0 bases to trimming and J lost 0 bases; unmatched junction nucleotides: 2.

The CDR3 protein is CASSLRNGNGYTF. CDR3 nucleotides: TGTGCCAGCAGCCTCAGGAACGGGAATGGCTACACCTTC. V and J are TRBV7-2 and TRBJ1-2; D call uncertain. This CDR3 contains 13 residues. Trimming took off 5 bases at V and 6 bases at J, with 13 bases between the two ends. Germline loops: CDR1 SGHTA, CDR2 FQGNSA. Full variable domain (missing parts from reference TRBV7-2 and TRBJ1-2): GAGVSQSPSNKVTEKGKDVELRCDPISGHTALYWYRQSLGQGLEFLIYFQGNSAPDKSGLPSDRFSAERTGGSVSTLTIQRTQQEDSAVYLCASSLRNGNGYTFGSGTRLTVV.

This chain joins TRBV7-9 and TRBJ2-5; a weak D match, TRBD1 (5 bases). CDR1 and CDR2 (germline): SEHNR, FQNEAQ (reference sequence). V was trimmed by 5 bases and J by 1 base, leaving 14 bases between them. This CDR3 region has 15 residues. CDR3 residues: CASSVTAMLQETQYF. The CDR3 DNA reads as TGTGCCAGCAGCGTGACAGCGATGCTCCAAGAGACCCAGTACTTC.

This clone was seen once. The gene calls are TRBV7-2 and TRBJ2-2; D may be TRBD2 (8 bases). The germline gives CDR1 SGHTA, CDR2 FQGNSA. Trimming removed 5 bases at V and 6 bases at J, with 19 bases between. CDR3 length equals 16 residues. The CDR3 DNA sequence: TGTGCCAGCAGCACCCAGGGGACAGCGGGGGCCGGGGAGCTGTTTTTT. It encodes CASSTQGTAGAGELFF.

V and J are TRBV2 and TRBJ1-5; D gene ambiguous. The CDR3 sequence is 13 residues long. Trimming took 3 bases from V and 9 from J, leaving 12 bases between them. Germline CDR1 and CDR2: SNHLY and FYNNEI. The CDR3 region has the DNA TGTGCCAGCAGTGACGCGGCCCCGAGGCCCCAGCATTTT. Translated: CASSDAAPRPQHF.

This clone was counted only a few times. V is TRBV11-2 and J is TRBJ1-3; D gene ambiguous. Germline lookup yields CDR1 SGHAT and CDR2 FQNNGV. CDR3 length: 15 residues. Trimming stripped 5 bases from V and 3 bases from J, with 14 bases between. The DNA of the CDR3 is TGTGCCAGCAGCGAGCGACGGGGAATTGGAAACACCATATATTTT. It encodes CASSERRGIGNTIYF.

In this sample, this clone turned up a few times. The chain combines TRBV18 with TRBJ2-3; 13 positions agree with TRBD2. The J segment lost 2 bases and the V segment lost 3 bases, leaving 2 bases of the junction unmatched. The CDR3 has 16 residues. Germline CDR1 and CDR2: KGHSH and LQKENI. The CDR3 sequence: CASSPGTSGTTDTQYF. In nucleotides, the CDR3 is TGTGCCAGCTCACCTGGGACTAGCGGGACCACAGATACGCAGTATTTT.